This TCR beta chain was captured in a study of OX40 agonist ivuxolimab in advanced cancers. About the study: Cohort: around 83% men, mean age about 60, aged roughly 23 to 79.

Only a few counts were recorded for this clone. Method: immunoSEQ multiplex PCR; TCRdb's copy keeps in-frame clones and lacks some. This sample has 45,000 to 55,000 clones, with 70% to 85% found just once. The germline V gene encodes CDR1 SGHAT and CDR2 FQNNGV. The length of the CDR3 is 14 residues. V lost 5 bases to trimming and J lost 8 bases; unmatched junction nucleotides: 7. Autoimmune disease history or systemic immunosuppression barred patients. The TCR was taken from an adult with an advanced solid tumor such as melanoma, head and neck, liver or kidney cancer. The chain is built from TRBV11-2 and TRBJ2-1, with TRBD1 matching 9 bases. The material was CD4+ or CD8+ T cells sorted from blood, obtained in a trial of the OX40 agonist ivuxolimab. For the CDR3, the DNA is TGTGCCAGCAGCGACCGGGACAGGGACGATGAGCAGTTCTTC. It encodes CASSDRDRDDEQFF.